The entry below describes one T cell receptor beta chain. Its antigen remains unknown. The source of the sample is a study of blood T cells in healthy people across ages. A J-beta primer mix and a sample-barcoded 5' primer were used in a second PCR of about 6 to 12 cycles. Every cDNA molecule carried a tag from a template-switch adaptor bearing 12 random nucleotides. Via MiXCR, TCRdb re-called the 5' RACE reads, giving one row per CDR3 protein. The sample has about 1.1 million distinct CDR3 sequences, more than 30% seen once. General observations from the study: Both naive CD4+ cell counts and diversity were greater in long-lived donors than in aged donors.

Each donor was a healthy Caucasian individual from Russia, aged roughly 6 to 90. The CDR3 is made up of 16 amino acids. The ends were cut back, 0 bases at V and 0 bases at J, with 9 bases in the middle. The germline V gene has CDR1 SGHTA and CDR2 FQGNSA. The receptor's source is a man aged 18 to 35 in good health. This chain uses TRBV7-2 with TRBJ1-3; the D is unclear. Material: blood. CDR3 nucleotide sequence: TGTGCCAGCAGCTTAGCCCAACCGGCCTCTGGAAACACCATATATTTT. This sequence encodes CASSLAQPASGNTIYF.